The entry below gives a single T cell receptor (beta chain) sequence along with its context. Sequenced by immunoSEQ multiplex PCR; TCRdb stores in-frame clones only, minus some. Of some 28,000 clones listed, approximately 86% were seen once; the top ten hold 28%. V was shortened by 0 bases and J by 4 bases, with 9 bases between the two germline ends. Germline CDR1 is SQVTM and CDR2 is ANQGSEA. This CDR3 region has 13 residues. The data were taken from a study of OX40 agonist ivuxolimab in advanced cancers. Study details: The patients received ivuxolimab by intravenous route every 2 weeks at 0.01 to 10 mg/kg. Each dose-escalation patient presented with hepatocellular carcinoma, melanoma, renal cell or head and neck cancer. The mean age was approximately 60 years, ranging from about 23 to 85, with around four fifths of participants male. Of the participants, more than 35% had some prior anti-PD-1, anti-PD-L1 or anti-CTLA-4 therapy, which was allowed.

V is TRBV29-1 and J is TRBJ1-1, with D hard to call. This TCR was recovered from an adult with an advanced solid tumor such as melanoma, head and neck, liver or kidney cancer. Sequences were derived from CD4+ or CD8+ T cells sorted from blood, sampled in a trial of the OX40 agonist ivuxolimab. The CDR3 protein is CSVEEGSSTEAFF. DNA of the CDR3: TGCAGCGTTGAAGAAGGCAGTTCCACTGAAGCTTTCTTT. The full variable domain, completed using reference TRBV29-1 and TRBJ1-1, is SAVISQKPSRDICQRGTSLTIQCQVDSQVTMMFWYRQQPGQSLTLIATANQGSEATYESGFVIDKFPISRPNLTFSTLTVSNMSPEDSSIYLCSVEEGSSTEAFFGQGTRLTVV.